Below are 8 T cell receptor beta chains sequenced from a single sample in a study of T cells in women clearing cervical HPV infection. TCRdb keeps only in-frame clones here, not all; method: immunoSEQ multiplex PCR. The sample totals some 46,000 clones. Sequenced input: blood buffy coat. These receptors were collected from a woman between 18 and 75 years old with a cervical HPV16 infection that either progressed to CIN3+ or cleared (not recorded which).

About this clone itself: The read ends 3 residues early relative to the CDR3; the germline J gene fills the gap. This chain connects TRBV29-1 to TRBJ2-2; 8 bases fit TRBD2. This CDR3 spans 14 amino acids. Germline CDR1 SQVTM, CDR2 ANQGSEA. V was clipped by 4 bases and J by 4 bases; unmatched bases: 5. The CDR3 region is CSVASGLFTGELFF. The sequenced part of the CDR3 DNA is TGCAGCGTTGCTAGCGGGCTGTTCACCGGGGAG.

Worth noting for this clone: Sequencing ends 3 residues short of the CDR3 end; the germline J gene provides the rest. The chain recombines TRBV20-1 with TRBJ2-3, with 12 bases matching TRBD2. V lost 6 bases and J lost 0; bases outside the gene matches: 4. Germline loops: CDR1 DFQATT, CDR2 SNEGSKA (reference sequence). The CDR3 contains 15 residues. Here the CDR3 reads CSAKGLAGSTDTQYF. CDR3 DNA, as far as it was read: TGCAGTGCCAAAGGACTAGCGGGGAGCACAGATACG.

As concerns this clone: The read gets to within 3 residues of the CDR3 end, and the germline J gene fills in the rest. This chain uses TRBV2 with TRBJ2-7; D uncertain. V was pared by 4 bases and J by 3 bases, with 10 bases between. The CDR3 totals 13 residues. The V gene's germline CDR1 is SNHLY and CDR2 FYNNEI. CDR3 DNA (partial): TGTGCCAGCAGTGTCGACTCGGGCTACGAG. This codes for CASSVDSGYE. In full, the CDR3 reads CASSVDSGYEQYF.

About this clone: The CDR3 end falls 3 residues outside the read, so it is completed with the germline J gene. The gene calls are TRBV19 and TRBJ2-4, with D possibly matching TRBD1 (5 bases). CDR1 is LNHDA and CDR2 is SQIVND in the germline V gene (reference sequence). The CDR3 consists of 14 residues. Incomplete CDR3 DNA: TGTGCCAGTAGAGACAGTACTGGCAATCAGCCT. It specifies CASRDSTGNQP. The whole CDR3 region reads CASRDSTGNQPQYF.

Note on this clone: The read terminates 3 residues before the CDR3 end, so the remaining end is supplied by the germline J gene. The chain has TRBV5-1 and TRBJ2-1; 8 nucleotides align to TRBD1. The V gene end was trimmed by 0 bases and the J gene end by 4 bases; junction bases not matched to a gene: 3. The CDR3 loop spans 15 amino acids. CDR1 and CDR2 from the germline V gene are SGHRS and YFSETQ. The CDR3 bases that were read are TGCGCCAGCAGCTTGGGGGGACAGGAATACAATGAG. Residues: CASSLGGQEYNE. The complete CDR3 reads CASSLGGQEYNEQFF.

As to this clone: With the read ending 3 residues before the CDR3 end, the germline J gene is used to fill in that end. J is TRBJ2-7 and V is TRBV5-1; D remains unclear. Trimming took off 2 bases at V and 0 bases at J, with 9 bases between the two ends. There are 14 residues in the CDR3. Per germline, CDR1 SGHRS and CDR2 YFSETQ. Incomplete CDR3 DNA: TGCGCCAGCAGCTTTGGATCTAGCTCCTACGAG. Its protein is CASSFGSSSYE. The complete CDR3 reads CASSFGSSSYEQYF.

Details on this clone: The read ends 3 residues before the CDR3 terminus; that terminus is restored from the germline J gene. This chain joins TRBV7-9 and TRBJ2-7, with 7 bases identical to TRBD1. There are 14 residues in the CDR3. The germline gives CDR1 SEHNR, CDR2 FQNEAQ (reference sequence). After removal of 3 bases from V and 3 bases from J, the junction contained 5 bases not matched to a gene. CDR3 in amino acids: CASSLTGWDYEQYF. The CDR3 DNA, read in part, is TGTGCCAGCAGCTTGACAGGGTGGGACTACGAG.

Notes on this clone: The CDR3 goes on 3 residues after the read ends, and that part is filled in from the germline J gene. Other nucleotide sequences from this sample produce the same CDR3. The J gene is TRBJ1-6, the V gene TRBV18; the match to TRBD1 covers 9 bases. The CDR3 has 14 amino acids. V was clipped by 5 bases and J by 10 bases; unmatched bases: 6. Germline CDR1 is KGHSH and CDR2 is LQKENI. CDR3: CASSTTGGKSPLHF. Incomplete CDR3 DNA: TGTGCCAGCTCAACGACAGGGGGGAAATCACCC.